Following are 4 T cell receptor delta chains from one sample sequenced in a study of gamma-delta T cells after stem cell transplantation. TCRdb redid the clone calls on the RT-PCR reads with CATT. The sample gives about 200 delta-chain clones, around 25% of which show up once; just over 60% is in the top ten. Sequencing was performed on gamma-delta T cells. The receptors derive from a human donor. It is not recorded whose cells these are; they may come from a transplant donor.

This clone is classed as large. A much bigger clone sits one base away, suggesting this may be a read error. The genes are TRDV2 and TRDJ1; 7 bases align to TRDD3. The CDR3 spans 18 residues. Germline V gene data show CDR1 as GEAIGNYY and CDR2 as EKD. The CDR3 reads CARDTVFRGISNTDKLIF. CDR3 DNA: TGTGCCCGTGACACCGTATTCCGGGGGATTAGCAACACCGATAAACTCATCTTT.

As regards this clone: This sequence is one base from a far larger clone and is likely a read error. In DNA form, the CDR3 reads TGTGCTCTTGGGGAAGGCTGGGAGGATCTTCGGAGGACACTGGGGGAAGTCGTCACCGATAAATTCATCTTT. Translation: CALGEGWEDLRRTLGEVVTDKFIF. The genes are TRDV1 and TRDJ1, with 9 bases that match TRDD3. This CDR3 is built from 24 residues. CDR1 is TSWWSYY, CDR2 QGS, per germline.

This clone appeared a few times. A far larger clone lies a single base away; this is likely a read error. At the DNA level, this CDR3 is encoded by other sequences in the same sample as well. The CDR3 region has the DNA TGTGCCTGTGACGCCTTACTGGGGGACTACACCGATAAACTCATCTTT. Translated, it gives CACDALLGDYTDKLIF. The chain uses TRDV2 and TRDJ1; 9 bases are a match to TRDD3. The V and J ends lost 3 bases and 0 bases, in that order; junction bases with no gene match: 7. CDR1 and CDR2 from the germline V gene are GEAIGNYY and EKD. There are 16 residues in the CDR3.

This clone was found once. The likely explanation is a read error, given a far larger clone one base away. The same CDR3 can be traced to other DNA sequences in this sample. The chain joins TRDV3 to TRDJ1; D not resolved. Trimming stripped 2 bases from V and 2 bases from J, with 15 bases between. Per germline, CDR1 TVYSNPD and CDR2 GDNSRS (reference sequence). This CDR3 has 14 residues. DNA for the CDR3: TGTGCCTTTTGCGTGGCAGGACGGACCGATAAACTCATCTTT. It codes for CAFCVAGRTDKLIF.